This T cell receptor (beta chain) was found in a study of blood T cell repertoires in COVID-19. Study background: COVID-19 samples from acute and convalescent phases originated in the United States, Italy and Spain. PBMCs, B-cell-depleted T cells, or T cells were the source of the cDNA or gDNA that made up the material.

Original processing notes: Researchers report that nucleated cell counts were estimated from reference gene primer amplification. Using immunoSEQ multiplex PCR, the repertoire was profiled, and TCRdb retains in-frame clones only, with some absent. V, J and clone size were drawn from that table, and D and trimming were deduced from the DNA. Of 150,000 to 200,000 clones listed, around 87% are singletons. Germline V CDR1 and CDR2: SGHAT, FQNNGV. CDR3 length: 14 residues. V lost 5 bases and J lost 4; bases outside the gene matches: 5. Input material: peripheral blood. This TCR was recovered from a young man with acute or convalescent COVID-19. The chain joins TRBV11-2 to TRBJ2-5; 9 nucleotides agree with TRBD1. The CDR3 loop reads CASSIGTGTETQYF. Written as DNA, the CDR3 is TGTGCCAGCAGCATAGGGACAGGGACAGAGACCCAGTACTTC. The variable domain in full, completed from reference TRBV11-2 and TRBJ2-5, reads EAGVAQSPRYKIIEKRQSVAFWCNPISGHATLYWYQQILGQGPKLLIQFQNNGVVDDSQLPKDRFSAERLKGVDSTLKIQPAKLEDSAVYLCASSIGTGTETQYFGPGTRLLVL.